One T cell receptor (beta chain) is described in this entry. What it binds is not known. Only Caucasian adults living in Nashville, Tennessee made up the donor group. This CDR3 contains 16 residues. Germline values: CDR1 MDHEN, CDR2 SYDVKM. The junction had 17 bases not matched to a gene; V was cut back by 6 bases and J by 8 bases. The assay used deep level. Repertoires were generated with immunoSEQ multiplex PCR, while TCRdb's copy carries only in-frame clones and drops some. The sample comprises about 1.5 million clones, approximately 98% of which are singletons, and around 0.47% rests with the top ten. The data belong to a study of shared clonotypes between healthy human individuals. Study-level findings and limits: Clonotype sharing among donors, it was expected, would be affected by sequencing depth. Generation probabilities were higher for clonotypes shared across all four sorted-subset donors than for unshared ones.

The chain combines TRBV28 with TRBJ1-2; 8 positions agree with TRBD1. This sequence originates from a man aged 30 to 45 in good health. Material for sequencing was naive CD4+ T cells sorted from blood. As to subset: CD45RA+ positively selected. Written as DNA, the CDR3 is TGTGCCAGCAGCCGGGCCCAGGGGGCGGCGTTTTCCGGCTACACCTTC. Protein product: CASSRAQGAAFSGYTF.